This T cell receptor beta chain was identified during a study of blood T cell repertoires in COVID-19. For the study at large: Sources were T cells, B-cell-depleted T cells, or PBMCs; the material itself was cDNA or gDNA.

Before being deemed recovered, Cohort 3 donors had two negative PCRs, clearance, or symptom resolution. Libraries were prepared by immunoSEQ multiplex PCR; TCRdb keeps only in-frame clonotypes and omits some of them. The data contain more than 400,000 clones, approximately 86% of them singletons. The CDR3 totals 16 residues. The V gene's germline CDR1 is SGHVS and CDR2 FQNEAQ. V lost 1 base to trimming and J lost 1 base; unmatched junction nucleotides: 1. The specimen sequenced was PBMCs or T cells enriched from blood (not recorded which). The clonotype originates from a young woman who had recovered from COVID-19. The chain joins TRBV7-8 to TRBJ2-3, with TRBD2 matching 11 bases. The CDR3 here is CASSLEGLAGTDTQYF. DNA for the CDR3: TGTGCCAGCAGCTTAGAGGGACTAGCGGGCACAGATACGCAGTATTTT.